These T cell receptor beta chains were read from a single sample in a study of blood T cell repertoires in COVID-19. The method was immunoSEQ multiplex PCR; TCRdb's version includes in-frame clones alone and lacks a portion of them. The sample has 250,000 or so clones; just under 90% are singletons. Sample: PBMCs or T cells enriched from blood (not recorded which). These receptors originate from a man in his forties or fifties who had been exposed to COVID-19. CDR3s include the opening cysteine and the closing phenylalanine or tryptophan. A D gene is named only where the DNA matches it firmly. The size entry is marked missing in some rows and otherwise reads once, few, many or a size class.

. . TRBJ1-6 TRBV10-3 TGTGCCATCAGTGATGGTACAGGTTGGCGATCACCCCTCCACTTT CAISDGTGWRSPLHF
few . TRBJ1-2 TRBV12-3/TRBV12-4 TGTGCCAGCAGTTTGGTTCGGTATGGCTACACCTTC CASSLVRYGYTF
. . TRBJ1-5 TRBV9 TGTGCCAGCAGCGTATCAGGGCATAGCAATCAGCCCCAGCATTTT CASSVSGHSNQPQHF
. . TRBJ1-2 TRBV5-4 TGTGCCAGCAGCTCCCCACGGACAGATGGCTACACCTTC CASSSPRTDGYTF
. TRBD1 TRBJ1-6 TRBV6-6 TGTGCCAGCAGTTATAGACAGGGCGTTAATAATTCACCCCTCCACTTT CASSYRQGVNNSPLHF
few . TRBJ1-6 TRBV7-6 TGTGCCAGCAGCTTATCCGGGTCTGGTGGTTCACCCCTCCACTTT CASSLSGSGGSPLHF
once . TRBJ2-5 TRBV4-1 TGCGCCAGCAGCCAAGATGCCAGGGCTTTAGAGACCCAGTACTTC CASSQDARALETQYF
. TRBD2 TRBJ2-3 TRBV14 TGTGCCAGCAGCCGGATTAGCGGGGGAACAGATACGCAGTATTTT CASSRISGGTDTQYF
. TRBD1 TRBJ2-5 TRBV28 TGTGCCAGCAGTCCAAGGACAGGGGCCCAAGAGACCCAGTACTTC CASSPRTGAQETQYF
once . TRBJ1-2 TRBV5-1 TGCGCCAGCAGCTTGGCTGGGGGCAATAACTATGGCTACACCTTC CASSLAGGNNYGYTF
. . TRBJ1-3 TRBV12-3/TRBV12-4 TGTGCCAGCAGTTTCCGGGGAAACACCATATATTTT CASSFRGNTIYF
. . TRBJ1-2 TRBV6-5 TGTGCCAGCAGTTACCGGCAGGCCTATGGCTACACCTTC CASSYRQAYGYTF
. . TRBJ2-3 TRBV18 TGTGCCAGCTCAGCCTCGAGGGCGAGCACAGATACGCAGTATTTT CASSASRASTDTQYF
. TRBD2 TRBJ2-7 TRBV10-1 TGCGCCAGCAGGTTTCGAACTAGCGGGGGAGCAACTTCCTACGAGCAGTACTTC CASRFRTSGGATSYEQYF
. . TRBJ1-3 TRBV30 TGTGCCTCCACACTTACAGGATACCCATCTGGAAACACCATATATTTT CASTLTGYPSGNTIYF
once TRBD1 TRBJ2-2 TRBV14 TGTGCCAGCAAGACAGGGTTGAACACCGGGGAGCTGTTTTTT CASKTGLNTGELFF
. . TRBJ2-1 TRBV24-1 TGTGCCACCAGTGATTTGAACAGGTACAATGAGCAGTTCTTC CATSDLNRYNEQFF
. TRBD1 TRBJ2-2 TRBV27 TGTGCCAGCAGTTTACCTCAGGGGGTTTACAACACCGGGGAGCTGTTTTTT CASSLPQGVYNTGELFF
. . TRBJ1-2 TRBV3-1/TRBV3-2 TGTGCCAGCAGCCTTACCAGTGGTCCTAACTATGGCTACACCTTC CASSLTSGPNYGYTF
. . TRBJ1-3 TRBV7-9 TGTGCCAGCAGCTTCACCGGGACAAGCTCTGGAAACACCATATATTTT CASSFTGTSSGNTIYF
. . TRBJ1-1 TRBV12-3/TRBV12-4 TGTGCCAGCAGTTGGCAGGGGACGGCTGAAGCTTTCTTT CASSWQGTAEAFF
. TRBD2 TRBJ2-3 TRBV9 TGTGCCAGCAGCTCCCCACGGACTAGCGGAACTAGCACAGATACGCAGTATTTT CASSSPRTSGTSTDTQYF
. . TRBJ1-1 TRBV5-1 TGCGCCAGCAGCTGGACTTCTCTAACTGAAGCTTTCTTT CASSWTSLTEAFF
once . TRBJ2-3 TRBV11-2 TGTGCCAGCAGCTCCCGGGGGGCTAGCGGATACACAGATACGCAGTATTTT CASSSRGASGYTDTQYF
. . TRBJ1-5 TRBV4-1 TGCGCCAGCAGCCAAGGAGCAGGGGACAGCAATCAGCCCCAGCATTTT CASSQGAGDSNQPQHF
. TRBD1 TRBJ1-3 TRBV24-1 TGTGCCACCAGTGATCCCACAGGGGACCCCTCTGGAAACACCATATATTTT CATSDPTGDPSGNTIYF
. TRBD1 TRBJ1-5 TRBV6-1 TGTGCCAGCAGTGAAAACGATAAGGACAGGGTTGGTCGGGGCGGCAATCAGCCCCAGCATTTT CASSENDKDRVGRGGNQPQHF
. . TRBJ1-1 TRBV19 TGTGCCAGTAGTATCGGACAGCGAATGAACACTGAAGCTTTCTTT CASSIGQRMNTEAFF
. . TRBJ1-2 TRBV7-9 TGTGCCAGCAGCTTAGTCCTTAACTATGGCTACACCTTC CASSLVLNYGYTF
. . TRBJ2-7 TRBV14 TGTGCCAGCAGCCAAAGGCGGTACTACGAGCAGTACTTC CASSQRRYYEQYF
. TRBD2 TRBJ2-3 TRBV9 TGTGCCAGCACAGGGCGGGAGGCCACAGATACGCAGTATTTT CASTGREATDTQYF
. . TRBJ1-5 TRBV10-3 TGTGCCATCAGTGAGTCTGTGTCGCAGGTTAATCAGCCCCAGCATTTT CAISESVSQVNQPQHF
once . TRBJ2-5 TRBV2 TGTGCCAGCAGGGGACTTAGACGGAACCAAGAGACCCAGTACTTC CASRGLRRNQETQYF
once . TRBJ2-3 TRBV5-1 TGCGCCAGCAGCCCGGGTGGAGATACGCAGTATTTT CASSPGGDTQYF
few . TRBJ1-2 TRBV28 TGTGCCAGCAGTTCCTACGGTCATTTACCTCCCTATGGCTACACCTTC CASSSYGHLPPYGYTF
once TRBD1 TRBJ1-4 TRBV19 TGTGCCAGTAGTTTTCCGGGACAGGGTAATGAAAAACTGTTTTTT CASSFPGQGNEKLFF
once . TRBJ1-1 TRBV19 TGTGCCAGTAAGAACGGCGGCTTGAACACTGAAGCTTTCTTT CASKNGGLNTEAFF
once . TRBJ1-2 TRBV6-5 TGTGCCAGCAGGACAGCTAACTATGGCTACACCTTC CASRTANYGYTF
. . TRBJ1-1 TRBV19 TGTGCCAGTAGTATCTCCCCCGTCGGCACTGAAGCTTTCTTT CASSISPVGTEAFF
. . TRBJ2-7 TRBV7-9 TGTGCCAGCAGCACCCCAGGGGTGTGGGGTAAGAACGAGCAGTACTTC CASSTPGVWGKNEQYF
once TRBD1 TRBJ2-2 TRBV28 TGTGCCAGCAGAACTACTGGGACAGGGGTCACCGGGGAGCTGTTTTTT CASRTTGTGVTGELFF
. . TRBJ2-2 TRBV19 TGTGCCAGTAGGACAGACAGTAGGTTCATTACCGGGGAGCTGTTTTTT CASRTDSRFITGELFF
. TRBD1 TRBJ1-4 TRBV29-1 TGCAGCGTTAGCGGACAGGTTAATGAAAAACTGTTTTTT CSVSGQVNEKLFF
. TRBD1 TRBJ2-7 TRBV7-8 TGTGCCAGCAGCTTAGCACCTCCGGGACAGGTGGTACGACAGTACTTC CASSLAPPGQVVRQYF
. TRBD1 TRBJ1-2 TRBV6-4 TGTGCCAGCAGCGCCAGGACAGGGGTTAACTATGGCTACACCTTC CASSARTGVNYGYTF
few . TRBJ1-4 TRBV19 TGTGCCAGTACCCGGACACCGGCAGGGGCCTCTAATGAAAAACTGTTTTTT CASTRTPAGASNEKLFF
. . TRBJ1-6 TRBV2 TGTGCCAGCATTAAAACGCCGGTTGTCATAAGAAATAATTCACCCCTCCACTTT CASIKTPVVIRNNSPLHF
. TRBD2 TRBJ2-1 TRBV9 TGTGCCAGCAGTCGGGACTATAACTACAATGAGCAGTTCTTC CASSRDYNYNEQFF
. TRBD1 TRBJ1-5 TRBV2 TGTGCCAGCACCAGGGACAGGGCGAATCAGCCCCAGCATTTT CASTRDRANQPQHF
. . TRBJ2-2 TRBV7-2 TGTGCCAGCACCTCCGACACCGGGGAGCTGTTTTTT CASTSDTGELFF
. TRBD1 TRBJ1-2 TRBV6-1 TGTGCCAGCAGCGAAGTAGGGACAGGGATCTATGGCTACACCTTC CASSEVGTGIYGYTF